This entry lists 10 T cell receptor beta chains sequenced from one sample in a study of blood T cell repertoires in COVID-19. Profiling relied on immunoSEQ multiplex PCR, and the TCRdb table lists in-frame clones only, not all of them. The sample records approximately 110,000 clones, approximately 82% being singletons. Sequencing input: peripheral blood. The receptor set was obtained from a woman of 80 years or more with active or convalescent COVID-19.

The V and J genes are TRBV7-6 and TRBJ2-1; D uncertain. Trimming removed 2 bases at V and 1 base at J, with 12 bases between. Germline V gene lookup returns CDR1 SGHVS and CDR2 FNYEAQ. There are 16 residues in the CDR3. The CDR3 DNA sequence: TGTGCCAGCAGCTTAAATTCGGGTGTTTCCTACAATGAGCAGTTCTTC. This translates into CASSLNSGVSYNEQFF.

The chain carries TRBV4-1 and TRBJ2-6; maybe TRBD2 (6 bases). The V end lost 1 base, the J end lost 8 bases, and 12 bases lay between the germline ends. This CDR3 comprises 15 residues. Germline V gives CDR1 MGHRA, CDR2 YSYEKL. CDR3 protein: CASSQAGREPNVLTF. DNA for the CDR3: TGCGCCAGCAGCCAAGCGGGACGGGAGCCCAACGTCCTGACTTTC.

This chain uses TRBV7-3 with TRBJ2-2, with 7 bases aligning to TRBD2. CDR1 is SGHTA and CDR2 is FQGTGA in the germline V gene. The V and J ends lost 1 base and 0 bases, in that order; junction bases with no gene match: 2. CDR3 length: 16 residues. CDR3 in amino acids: CASSLNGRSNTGELFF. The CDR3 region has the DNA TGTGCCAGCAGCTTAAACGGGAGGTCGAACACCGGGGAGCTGTTTTTT.

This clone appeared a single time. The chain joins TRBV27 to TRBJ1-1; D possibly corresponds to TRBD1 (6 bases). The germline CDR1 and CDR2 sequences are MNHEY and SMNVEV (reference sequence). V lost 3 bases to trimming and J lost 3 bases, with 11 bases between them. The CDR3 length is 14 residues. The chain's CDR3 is CASSLFPGDTEAFF. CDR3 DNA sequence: TGTGCCAGCAGTTTGTTTCCAGGGGACACTGAAGCTTTCTTT.

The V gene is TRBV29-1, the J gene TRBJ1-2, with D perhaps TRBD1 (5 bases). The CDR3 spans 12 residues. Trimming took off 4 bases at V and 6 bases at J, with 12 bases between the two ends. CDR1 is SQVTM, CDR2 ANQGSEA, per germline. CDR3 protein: CSVGVGRDGYTF. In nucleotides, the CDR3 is TGCAGCGTTGGGGTCGGCAGGGATGGCTACACCTTC. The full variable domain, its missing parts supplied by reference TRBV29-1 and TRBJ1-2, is SAVISQKPSRDICQRGTSLTIQCQVDSQVTMMFWYRQQPGQSLTLIATANQGSEATYESGFVIDKFPISRPNLTFSTLTVSNMSPEDSSIYLCSVGVGRDGYTFGSGTRLTVV.

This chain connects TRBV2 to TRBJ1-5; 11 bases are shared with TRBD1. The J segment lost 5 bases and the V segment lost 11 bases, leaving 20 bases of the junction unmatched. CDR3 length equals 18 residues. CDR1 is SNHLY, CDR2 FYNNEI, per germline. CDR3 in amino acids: CADRLRGQGVRLDQPQHF. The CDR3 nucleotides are TGTGCCGACCGATTGAGGGGACAGGGGGTAAGGTTGGATCAGCCCCAGCATTTT.

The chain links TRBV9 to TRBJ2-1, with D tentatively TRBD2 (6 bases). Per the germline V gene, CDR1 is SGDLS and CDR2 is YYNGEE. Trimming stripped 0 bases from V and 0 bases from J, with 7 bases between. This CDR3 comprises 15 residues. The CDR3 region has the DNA TGTGCCAGCAGCGTAGCTAGCGACTCCTACAATGAGCAGTTCTTC. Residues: CASSVASDSYNEQFF. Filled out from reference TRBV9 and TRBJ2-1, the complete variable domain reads DSGVTQTPKHLITATGQRVTLRCSPRSGDLSVYWYQQSLDQGLQFLIQYYNGEERAKGNILERFSAQQFPDLHSELNLSSLELGDSALYFCASSVASDSYNEQFFGPGTRLTVL.

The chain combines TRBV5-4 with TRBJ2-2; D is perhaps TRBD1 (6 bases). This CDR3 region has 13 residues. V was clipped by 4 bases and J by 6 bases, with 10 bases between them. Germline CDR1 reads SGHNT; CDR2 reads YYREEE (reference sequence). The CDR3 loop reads CASSNRDAGELFF. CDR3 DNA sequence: TGTGCCAGCAGCAACAGGGATGCCGGGGAGCTGTTTTTT.

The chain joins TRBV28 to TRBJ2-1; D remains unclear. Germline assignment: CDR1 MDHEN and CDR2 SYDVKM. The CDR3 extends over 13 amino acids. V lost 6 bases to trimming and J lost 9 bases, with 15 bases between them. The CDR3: CASSLWAPPEQFF. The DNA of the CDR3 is TGTGCCAGCAGCCTCTGGGCCCCGCCTGAGCAGTTCTTC.

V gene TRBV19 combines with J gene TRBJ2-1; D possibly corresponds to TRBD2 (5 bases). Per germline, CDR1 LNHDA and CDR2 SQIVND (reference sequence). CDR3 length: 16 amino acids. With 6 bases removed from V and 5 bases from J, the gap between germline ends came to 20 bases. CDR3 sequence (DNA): TGTGCCAGTAGCCCTTGGAAGGGAGTCCGGCACAATGAGCAGTTCTTC. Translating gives CASSPWKGVRHNEQFF.